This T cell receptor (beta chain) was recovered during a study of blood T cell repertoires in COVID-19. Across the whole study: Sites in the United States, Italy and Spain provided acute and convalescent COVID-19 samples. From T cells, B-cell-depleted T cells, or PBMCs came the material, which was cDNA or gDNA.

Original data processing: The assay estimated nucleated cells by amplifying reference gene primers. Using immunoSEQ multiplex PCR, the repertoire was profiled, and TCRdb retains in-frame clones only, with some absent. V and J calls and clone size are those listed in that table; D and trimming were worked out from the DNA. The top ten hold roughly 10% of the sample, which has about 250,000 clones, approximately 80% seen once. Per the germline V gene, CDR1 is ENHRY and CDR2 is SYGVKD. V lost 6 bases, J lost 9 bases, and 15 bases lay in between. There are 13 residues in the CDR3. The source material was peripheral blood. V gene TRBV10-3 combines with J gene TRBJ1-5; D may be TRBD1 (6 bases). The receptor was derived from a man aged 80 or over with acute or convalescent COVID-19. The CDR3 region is CAISTGHGWPQHF. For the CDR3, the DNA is TGTGCCATCAGCACGGGACATGGGTGGCCCCAGCATTTT.